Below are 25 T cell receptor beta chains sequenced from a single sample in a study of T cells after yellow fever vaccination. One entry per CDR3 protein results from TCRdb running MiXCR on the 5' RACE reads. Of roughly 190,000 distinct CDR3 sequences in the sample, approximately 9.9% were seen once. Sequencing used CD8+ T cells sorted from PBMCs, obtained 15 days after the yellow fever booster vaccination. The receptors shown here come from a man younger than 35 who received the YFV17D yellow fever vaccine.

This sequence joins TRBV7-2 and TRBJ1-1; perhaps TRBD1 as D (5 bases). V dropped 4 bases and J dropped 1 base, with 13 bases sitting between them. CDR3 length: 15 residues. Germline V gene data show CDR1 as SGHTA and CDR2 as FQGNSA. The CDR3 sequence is CASSSQAGWNTEAFF. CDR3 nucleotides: TGTGCCAGCAGCTCTCAGGCAGGGTGGAACACTGAAGCTTTCTTT. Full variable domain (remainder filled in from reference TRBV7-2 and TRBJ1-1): GAGVSQSPSNKVTEKGKDVELRCDPISGHTALYWYRQSLGQGLEFLIYFQGNSAPDKSGLPSDRFSAERTGGSVSTLTIQRTQQEDSAVYLCASSSQAGWNTEAFFGQGTRLTVV.

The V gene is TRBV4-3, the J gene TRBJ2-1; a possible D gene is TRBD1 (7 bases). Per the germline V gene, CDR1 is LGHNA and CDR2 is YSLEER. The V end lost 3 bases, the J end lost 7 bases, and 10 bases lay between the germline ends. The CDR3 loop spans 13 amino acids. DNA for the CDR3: TGCGCCAGCAGCCAGACAGGGACTAATGAGCAGTTCTTC. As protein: CASSQTGTNEQFF.

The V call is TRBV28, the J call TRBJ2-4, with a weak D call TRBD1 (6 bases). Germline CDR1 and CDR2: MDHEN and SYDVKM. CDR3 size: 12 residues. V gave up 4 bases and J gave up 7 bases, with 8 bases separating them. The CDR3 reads CASSSQGNIQYF. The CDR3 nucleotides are TGTGCCAGCAGTTCCCAGGGGAACATTCAGTACTTC.

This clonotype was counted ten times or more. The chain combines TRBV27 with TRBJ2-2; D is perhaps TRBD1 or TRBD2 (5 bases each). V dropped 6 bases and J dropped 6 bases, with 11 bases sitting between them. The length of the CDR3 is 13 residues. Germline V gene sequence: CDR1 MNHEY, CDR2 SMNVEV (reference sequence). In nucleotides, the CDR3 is TGTGCCAGCAGAGGTTGGGGACCCGGGGAGCTGTTTTTT. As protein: CASRGWGPGELFF.

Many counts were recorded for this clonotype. Here the CDR3 reads CASSLGGNTGELFF. The CDR3 region has the DNA TGTGCCAGCAGCCTTGGGGGTAACACCGGGGAGCTGTTTTTT. The chain employs TRBV7-2 and TRBJ2-2; D assignment may be TRBD1 or TRBD2 (5 bases each). Germline loops: CDR1 SGHTA, CDR2 FQGNSA. Between the trimmed V and J ends, which lost 5 bases and 2 bases, there was a span of 9 bases. The CDR3 loop spans 14 amino acids.

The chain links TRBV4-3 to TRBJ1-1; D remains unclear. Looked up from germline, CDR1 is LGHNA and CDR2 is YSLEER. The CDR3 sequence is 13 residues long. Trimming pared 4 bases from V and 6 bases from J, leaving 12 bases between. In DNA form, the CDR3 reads TGCGCCAGCAGCCTCTCTCGGGGTGCTGAAGCTTTCTTT. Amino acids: CASSLSRGAEAFF.

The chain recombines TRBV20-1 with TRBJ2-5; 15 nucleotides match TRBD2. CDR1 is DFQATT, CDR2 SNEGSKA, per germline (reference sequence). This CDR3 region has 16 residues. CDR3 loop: CRLAPGLAGGLETQYF. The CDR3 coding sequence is TGCAGATTGGCTCCGGGACTAGCGGGGGGACTAGAGACCCAGTACTTC.

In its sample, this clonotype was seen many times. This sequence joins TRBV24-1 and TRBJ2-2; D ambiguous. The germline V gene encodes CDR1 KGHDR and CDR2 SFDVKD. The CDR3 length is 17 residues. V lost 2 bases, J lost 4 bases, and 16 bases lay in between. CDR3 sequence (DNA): TGTGCCACCAGTGATTATCGGGTCTTGAGATCCACCGGGGAGCTGTTTTTT. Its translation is CATSDYRVLRSTGELFF.

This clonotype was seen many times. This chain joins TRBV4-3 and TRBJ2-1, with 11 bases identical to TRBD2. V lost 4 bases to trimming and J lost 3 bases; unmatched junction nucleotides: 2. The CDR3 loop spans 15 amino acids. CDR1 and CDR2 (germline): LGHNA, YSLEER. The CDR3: CASSPGTSGYNEQFF. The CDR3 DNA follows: TGCGCCAGCAGCCCCGGGACTAGCGGCTACAATGAGCAGTTCTTC.

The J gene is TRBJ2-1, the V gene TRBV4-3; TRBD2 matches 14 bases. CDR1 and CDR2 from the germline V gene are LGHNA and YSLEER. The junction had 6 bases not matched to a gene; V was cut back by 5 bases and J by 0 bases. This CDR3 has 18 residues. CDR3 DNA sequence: TGCGCCAGCAGCGAGGGACTAGCGGGGGTCAGCTCCTACAATGAGCAGTTCTTC. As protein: CASSEGLAGVSSYNEQFF.

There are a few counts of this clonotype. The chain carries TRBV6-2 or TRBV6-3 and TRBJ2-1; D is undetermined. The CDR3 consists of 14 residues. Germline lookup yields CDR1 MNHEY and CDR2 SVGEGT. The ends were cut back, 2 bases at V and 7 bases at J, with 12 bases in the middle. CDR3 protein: CASSYGQTRNEQFF. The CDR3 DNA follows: TGTGCCAGCAGTTACGGCCAGACCAGAAATGAGCAGTTCTTC.

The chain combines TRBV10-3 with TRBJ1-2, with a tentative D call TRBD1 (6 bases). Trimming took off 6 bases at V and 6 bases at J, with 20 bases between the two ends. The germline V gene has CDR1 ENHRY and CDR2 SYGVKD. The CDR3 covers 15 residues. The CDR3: CAISPGRGLENGYTF. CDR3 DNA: TGTGCCATCAGCCCCGGGAGGGGGTTGGAGAATGGCTACACCTTC.

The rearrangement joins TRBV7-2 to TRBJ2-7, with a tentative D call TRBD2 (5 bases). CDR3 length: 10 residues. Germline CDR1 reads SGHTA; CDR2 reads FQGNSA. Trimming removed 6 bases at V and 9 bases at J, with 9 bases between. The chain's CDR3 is CASRREGQYF. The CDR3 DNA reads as TGTGCCAGCAGGCGAGAGGGGCAGTACTTC. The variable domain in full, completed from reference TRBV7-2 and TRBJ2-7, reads GAGVSQSPSNKVTEKGKDVELRCDPISGHTALYWYRQSLGQGLEFLIYFQGNSAPDKSGLPSDRFSAERTGGSVSTLTIQRTQQEDSAVYLCASRREGQYFGPGTRLTVT.

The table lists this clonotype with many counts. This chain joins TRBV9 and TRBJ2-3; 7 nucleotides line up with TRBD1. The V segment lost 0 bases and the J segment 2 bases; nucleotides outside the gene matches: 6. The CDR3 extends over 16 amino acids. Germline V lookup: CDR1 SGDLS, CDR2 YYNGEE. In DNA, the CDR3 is TGTGCCAGCAGCGTAGATTGGGACAGCCTCACAGATACGCAGTATTTT. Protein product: CASSVDWDSLTDTQYF.

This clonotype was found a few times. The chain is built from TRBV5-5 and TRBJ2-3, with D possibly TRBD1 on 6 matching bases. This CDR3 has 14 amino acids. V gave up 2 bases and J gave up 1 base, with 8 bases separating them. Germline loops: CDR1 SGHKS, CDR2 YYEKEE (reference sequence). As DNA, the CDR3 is TGTGCCAGCAGCTTAAGACAGGGCACAGATACGCAGTATTTT. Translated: CASSLRQGTDTQYF.

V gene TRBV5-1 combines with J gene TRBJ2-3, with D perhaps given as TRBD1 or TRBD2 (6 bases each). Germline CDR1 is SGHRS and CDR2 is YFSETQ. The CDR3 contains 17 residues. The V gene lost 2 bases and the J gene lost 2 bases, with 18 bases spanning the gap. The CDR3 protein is CASSFVGGRDLTDTQYF. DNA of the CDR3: TGCGCCAGCAGCTTTGTGGGGGGCAGGGACCTCACAGATACGCAGTATTTT.

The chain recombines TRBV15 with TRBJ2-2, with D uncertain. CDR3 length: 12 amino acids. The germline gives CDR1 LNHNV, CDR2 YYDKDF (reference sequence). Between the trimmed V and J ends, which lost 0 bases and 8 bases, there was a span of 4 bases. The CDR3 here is CATSRDDGELFF. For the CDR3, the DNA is TGTGCCACCAGCAGAGATGATGGGGAGCTGTTTTTT.

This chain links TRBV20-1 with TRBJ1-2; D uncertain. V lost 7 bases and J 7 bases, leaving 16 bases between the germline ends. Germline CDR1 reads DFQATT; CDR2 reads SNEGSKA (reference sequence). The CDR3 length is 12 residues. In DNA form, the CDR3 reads TGCAGTGTCCCGACGTTTCAGGTTGGCTACACCTTC. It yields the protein CSVPTFQVGYTF.

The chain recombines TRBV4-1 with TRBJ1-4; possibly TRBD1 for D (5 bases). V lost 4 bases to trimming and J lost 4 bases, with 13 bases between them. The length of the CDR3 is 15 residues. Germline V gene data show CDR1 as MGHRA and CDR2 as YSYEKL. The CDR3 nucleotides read TGCGCCAGCAGCCCCTTCGAGAGGGGTAATGAAAAACTGTTTTTT. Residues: CASSPFERGNEKLFF.

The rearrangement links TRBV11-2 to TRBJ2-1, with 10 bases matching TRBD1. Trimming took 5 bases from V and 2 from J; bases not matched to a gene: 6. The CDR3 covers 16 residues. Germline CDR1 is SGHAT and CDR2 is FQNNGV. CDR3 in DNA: TGTGCCAGCAGCATCGGGACAGGGGTCGCCTACAATGAGCAGTTCTTC. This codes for CASSIGTGVAYNEQFF.

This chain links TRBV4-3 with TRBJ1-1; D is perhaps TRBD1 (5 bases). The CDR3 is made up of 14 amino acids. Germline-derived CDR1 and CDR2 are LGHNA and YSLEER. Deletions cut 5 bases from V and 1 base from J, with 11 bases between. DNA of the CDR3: TGCGCCAGCAGCGACGACAGTGAGAACACTGAAGCTTTCTTT. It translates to CASSDDSENTEAFF.

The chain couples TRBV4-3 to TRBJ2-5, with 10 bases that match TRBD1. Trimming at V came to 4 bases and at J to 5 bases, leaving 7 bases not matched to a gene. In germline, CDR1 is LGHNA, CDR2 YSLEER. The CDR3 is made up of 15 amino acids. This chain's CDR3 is CASSRGQGVIETQYF. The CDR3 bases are TGCGCCAGCAGCCGCGGACAGGGGGTGATCGAGACCCAGTACTTC.

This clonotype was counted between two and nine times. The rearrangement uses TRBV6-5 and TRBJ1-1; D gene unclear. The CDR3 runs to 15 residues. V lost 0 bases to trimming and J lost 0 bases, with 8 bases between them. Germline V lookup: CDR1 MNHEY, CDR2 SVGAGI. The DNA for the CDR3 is TGTGCCAGCAGTTACTCTCAACGGATGAACACTGAAGCTTTCTTT. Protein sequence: CASSYSQRMNTEAFF.

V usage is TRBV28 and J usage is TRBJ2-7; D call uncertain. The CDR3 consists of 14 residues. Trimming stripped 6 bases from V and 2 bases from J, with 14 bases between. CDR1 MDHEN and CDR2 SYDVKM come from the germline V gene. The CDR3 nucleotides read TGTGCCAGCAGCACGGAAGTATTGACCTACGAGCAGTACTTC. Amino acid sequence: CASSTEVLTYEQYF.

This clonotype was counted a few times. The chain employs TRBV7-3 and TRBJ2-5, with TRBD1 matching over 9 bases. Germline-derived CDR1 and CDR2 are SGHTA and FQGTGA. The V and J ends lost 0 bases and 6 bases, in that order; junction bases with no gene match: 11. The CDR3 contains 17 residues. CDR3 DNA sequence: TGTGCCAGCAGCTTAACGGGTTGGACAGGGGAGTTTCAGACCCAGTACTTC. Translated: CASSLTGWTGEFQTQYF.